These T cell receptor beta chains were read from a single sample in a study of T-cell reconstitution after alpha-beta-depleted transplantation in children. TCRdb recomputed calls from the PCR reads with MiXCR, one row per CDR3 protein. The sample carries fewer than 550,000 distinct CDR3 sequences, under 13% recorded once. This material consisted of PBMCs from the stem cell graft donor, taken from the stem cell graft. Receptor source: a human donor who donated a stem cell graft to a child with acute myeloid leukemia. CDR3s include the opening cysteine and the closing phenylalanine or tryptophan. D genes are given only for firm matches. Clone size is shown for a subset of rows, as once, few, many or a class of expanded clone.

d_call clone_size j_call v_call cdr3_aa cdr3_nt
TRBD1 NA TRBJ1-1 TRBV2 CASTPKRTGNTEAFF TGTGCCAGCACCCCGAAAAGGACAGGGAACACTGAAGCTTTCTTT
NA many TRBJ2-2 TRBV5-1 CASSLGQGNTGELFF TGCGCCAGCAGCTTGGGGCAGGGCAACACCGGGGAGCTGTTTTTT
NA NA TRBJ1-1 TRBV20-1 CSASGHTYTEAFF TGCAGTGCTAGTGGACACACCTACACTGAAGCTTTCTTT
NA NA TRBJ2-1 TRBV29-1 CSVWGAHNEQFF TGCAGCGTGTGGGGGGCCCACAATGAGCAGTTCTTC
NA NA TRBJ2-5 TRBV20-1 CSARPPGLVQETQYF TGCAGTGCTAGACCTCCCGGGCTAGTTCAAGAGACCCAGTACTTC
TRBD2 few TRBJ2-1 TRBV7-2 CASSKLSAGEDEQFF TGTGCCAGCAGCAAGTTGTCTGCGGGAGAGGATGAGCAGTTCTTC
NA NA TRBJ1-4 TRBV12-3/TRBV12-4 CASTATATNEKLFF TGTGCCAGCACCGCGACAGCAACTAATGAAAAACTGTTTTTT
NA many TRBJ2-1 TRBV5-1 CASSFADSGMNEQFF TGCGCCAGCAGCTTCGCCGACAGTGGAATGAATGAGCAGTTCTTC
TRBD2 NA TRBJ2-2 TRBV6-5 CASSYLAGENGELFF TGTGCCAGCAGTTACTTAGCGGGGGAGAACGGGGAGCTGTTTTTT
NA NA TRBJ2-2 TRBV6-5 CASSYFEGGELFF TGTGCCAGCAGTTATTTTGAGGGAGGGGAGCTGTTTTTT
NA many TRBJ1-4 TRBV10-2 CASSDIQGKLFF TGCGCCAGCAGTGACATACAGGGAAAACTGTTTTTT
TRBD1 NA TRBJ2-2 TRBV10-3 CAISRPTGGTNGELFF TGTGCCATCAGCCGACCGACAGGGGGGACGAACGGGGAGCTGTTTTTT
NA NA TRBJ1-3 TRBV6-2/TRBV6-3 CASTPDGLKTIYF TGTGCCAGCACCCCGGACGGCCTGAAGACCATATATTTT
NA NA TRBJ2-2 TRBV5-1 CASSGRDTGELFF TGCGCCAGCAGCGGAAGAGACACCGGGGAGCTGTTTTTT
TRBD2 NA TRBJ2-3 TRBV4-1 CASSQAAGRETDTQYF TGCGCCAGCAGCCAAGCGGCGGGGAGGGAAACAGATACGCAGTATTTT
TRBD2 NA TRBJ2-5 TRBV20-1 CSARTSVETQYF TGCAGTGCTAGGACTAGCGTAGAGACCCAGTACTTC
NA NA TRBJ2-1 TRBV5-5 CASSPGAHNEQFF TGTGCCAGCAGCCCCGGGGCCCACAATGAGCAGTTCTTC
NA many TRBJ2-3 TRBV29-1 CSVEDGEHTDTQYF TGCAGCGTTGAAGACGGAGAACACACAGATACGCAGTATTTT
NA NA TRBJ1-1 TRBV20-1 CSANPDKNTEAFF TGCAGTGCTAACCCGGACAAGAACACTGAAGCTTTCTTT
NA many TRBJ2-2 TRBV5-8 CASSSRGRGNTGELFF TGTGCCAGCAGCTCACGAGGGCGGGGGAACACCGGGGAGCTGTTTTTT
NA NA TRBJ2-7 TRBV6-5 CASSYSLRTSSYEQYF TGTGCCAGCAGTTACTCACTTCGAACAAGCTCCTACGAGCAGTACTTC
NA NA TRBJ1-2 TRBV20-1 CSALPGHLNYGYTF TGCAGTGCTCTCCCGGGACACCTTAACTATGGCTACACCTTC
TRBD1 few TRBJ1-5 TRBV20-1 CSVRDRVGGYSNQPQHF TGCAGCGTAAGGGACAGGGTTGGGGGTTATAGCAATCAGCCCCAGCATTTT
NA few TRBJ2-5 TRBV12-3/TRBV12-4 CASSLAPRKETQYF TGTGCCAGCAGTTTAGCCCCGAGAAAAGAGACCCAGTACTTC
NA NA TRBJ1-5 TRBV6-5 CASSYGHGQPQHF TGTGCCAGCAGTTACGGCCACGGGCAGCCCCAGCATTTT
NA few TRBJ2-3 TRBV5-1 CASSSQTSTDTQYF TGCGCCAGCAGCTCACAGACTAGCACAGATACGCAGTATTTT